This T cell receptor beta chain was sequenced for a study of shared clonotypes between healthy human individuals. Germline CDR1 ENHRY, CDR2 SYGVKD. V gave up 6 bases and J gave up 7 bases; unmatched junction bases: 12. The CDR3 totals 16 residues. Profiled with immunoSEQ multiplex PCR; TCRdb holds only in-frame clones, not every one. There are approximately 340,000 clones in the sample; approximately 79% occur only once, and about 9.4% lies in the top ten. Sequencing used memory CD4+ T cells sorted from blood. As to subset: CD45RA-negative fraction. This TCR came from a man aged 25-45 years in good health. The chain couples TRBV10-3 to TRBJ2-7; 13 positions match TRBD2. The CDR3 nucleotides read TGTGCCATCAGCGGGACTAGCGGGAAGGGGTTTCGGGAGCAGTACTTC. It specifies CAISGTSGKGFREQYF.